The TCR beta chain described here comes from a study of blood T cell repertoires in COVID-19. Whole-study context: Researchers got acute and convalescent COVID-19 samples from the United States, Italy and Spain. In each case, the material was cDNA or gDNA derived from T cells, B-cell-depleted T cells, or PBMCs.

Methods used by the authors: Cell counts per sample came from amplifying reference gene primers. Measured with immunoSEQ multiplex PCR; TCRdb has only the in-frame clones, and not every one. Clonal size and the V and J genes are those of that table, whereas D and trimming came from the DNA. The table includes more than 200,000 clones, roughly 84% detected once. This sequence was found in a man between 35 and 55 years old with acute or convalescent COVID-19. Input material: peripheral blood.

The CDR3 nucleotides read TGTGCCAGCACCTACAGGAGGAACACCGGGGAGCTGTTTTTT. It translates to CASTYRRNTGELFF. The chain couples TRBV7-6 to TRBJ2-2, with D possibly TRBD1 on 5 matching bases. This CDR3 has 14 residues. Germline loops: CDR1 SGHVS, CDR2 FNYEAQ. V shed 7 bases and J shed 1 base, with 10 bases lying between them.